The 20 T cell receptor beta chains below come from one sample, sequenced in a study of vaccination and CD4 T cells after COVID-19. Treatment reported: approximately nine-day PBMC culture with coronavirus spike peptide pools or control peptides (ViraFEST assay). Which antigens these TCRs recognize remains unknown. Cultured CD4+ T cell DNA underwent sequencing with the Oncomine TCR Beta short-read assay. TCRdb reprocessed the PCR reads via MiXCR and lists one record per CDR3 protein. The sample has about 20,000 distinct CDR3 sequences; 52% are singletons. Sequencing was performed on CD4+ T cells from blood, cultured in vitro. Every receptor here comes from a human donor who had recovered from COVID-19.

This chain joins TRBV18 and TRBJ2-3; a weak D match, TRBD2 (6 bases). Germline CDR1 reads KGHSH; CDR2 reads LQKENI. The length of the CDR3 is 16 residues. The V end lost 1 base, the J end lost 5 bases, and 16 bases lay between the germline ends. CDR3 sequence: CASSPLDMGGRDTQYF. CDR3 DNA sequence: TGTGCCAGCTCACCACTGGATATGGGGGGAAGAGATACGCAGTATTTT.

The chain couples TRBV6-5 to TRBJ1-2, with unresolved D. The CDR3 runs to 13 residues. Trimming cost V 0 bases and J 8 bases, with 10 bases left between them. Germline CDR1 is MNHEY and CDR2 is SVGAGI. The CDR3 nucleotides read TGTGCCAGCAGTTACTCGGGAGCCGGCGGCTACACCTTC. It translates to CASSYSGAGGYTF.

The chain is built from TRBV6-1 and TRBJ1-2; D remains ambiguous. The length of the CDR3 is 14 residues. Between the trimmed V and J ends, which lost 7 bases and 3 bases, there was a span of 15 bases. Germline CDR1 MNHNS, CDR2 SASEGT. The CDR3 loop is CASMLTGMYYGYTF. The CDR3 coding sequence is TGTGCCAGCATGCTGACGGGGATGTACTATGGCTACACCTTC.

The V and J genes are TRBV7-6 and TRBJ2-5; the D is unclear. The CDR3 spans 12 residues. The germline V and J ends were trimmed by 3 bases and 4 bases, with 6 bases remaining between them. In germline, CDR1 is SGHVS, CDR2 FNYEAQ. CDR3 in amino acids: CASSLATETQYF. CDR3 bases: TGTGCCAGCAGCTTGGCTACAGAGACCCAGTACTTC.

The chain recombines TRBV29-1 with TRBJ2-1; D may be TRBD1 (5 bases). The CDR3 covers 13 residues. Trimming shortened V by 4 bases and J by 4 bases, and 11 bases separated the two germline ends. CDR1 SQVTM and CDR2 ANQGSEA come from the germline V gene. The CDR3 DNA reads TGCAGCGTTGGTACGACAGCATACAATGAGCAGTTCTTC. Protein sequence: CSVGTTAYNEQFF.

The chain is built from TRBV20-1 and TRBJ2-1, with no clear D. Trimming shortened V by 1 base and J by 1 base, and 8 bases separated the two germline ends. CDR1 is DFQATT and CDR2 is SNEGSKA in the germline V gene (reference sequence). The CDR3 is 14 amino acids. CDR3 nucleotides: TGCAGTGCTAGAGGCGCCATGTCCTACAATGAGCAGTTCTTC. This sequence encodes CSARGAMSYNEQFF.

This clonotype has just one count. The genes are TRBV30 and TRBJ2-1, with a weak D call TRBD2 (5 bases). Trimming took 1 base from V and 7 from J, leaving 17 bases between them. Germline V gives CDR1 GTSNPN, CDR2 SVGIG (reference sequence). CDR3 size: 15 residues. The CDR3 DNA follows: TGTGCCTGGAGTGGATGGGAGCGTGCGTTTAATGAGCAGTTCTTC. This codes for CAWSGWERAFNEQFF.

This chain connects TRBV28 to TRBJ1-5, with no clear D. This CDR3 is built from 14 residues. Trimming took off 5 bases at V and 3 bases at J, with 11 bases between the two ends. Germline loops: CDR1 MDHEN, CDR2 SYDVKM. In DNA, the CDR3 is TGTGCCAGCAGTACCCAGAGGAACAATCAGCCCCAGCATTTT. Encoded protein: CASSTQRNNQPQHF.

CDR3 in DNA: TGCAGCGTTGTGGGTAGCGCAAATACGCAGTATTTT. Protein: CSVVGSANTQYF. The chain carries TRBV29-1 and TRBJ2-3, with D possibly matching TRBD2 (5 bases). The ends were cut back, 4 bases at V and 7 bases at J, with 12 bases in the middle. The V gene's germline CDR1 is SQVTM and CDR2 ANQGSEA. The CDR3 contains 12 residues.

This clonotype appeared once. This chain connects TRBV6-1 to TRBJ1-2; D perhaps matches TRBD1 (6 bases). This CDR3 is 14 amino acids long. CDR1 and CDR2 from the germline V gene are MNHNS and SASEGT. With 6 bases removed from V and 8 bases from J, the gap between germline ends came to 19 bases. The CDR3 spells CASRGRDTGKGYTF. The CDR3, as DNA: TGTGCCAGCAGGGGGAGGGACACGGGAAAAGGCTACACCTTC.

The rearrangement links TRBV24-1 to TRBJ1-5, with 9 bases that match TRBD1. J gave up 5 bases and V 3 bases, and 7 bases lay outside the gene matches. This CDR3 is built from 16 residues. Germline assignment: CDR1 KGHDR and CDR2 SFDVKD. The CDR3 reads CATSDGTGRIDQPQHF. The CDR3, as DNA: TGTGCCACCAGTGATGGGACAGGGAGGATTGATCAGCCCCAGCATTTT.

The CDR3 loop reads CSARDSGQYTYEQYF. CDR3 sequence (DNA): TGCAGTGCTAGAGATAGCGGTCAATATACCTACGAGCAGTACTTC. J is TRBJ2-7 and V is TRBV20-1; a weak D match, TRBD2 (6 bases). Germline lookup yields CDR1 DFQATT and CDR2 SNEGSKA (reference sequence). V lost 0 bases, J lost 2 bases, and 14 bases lay in between. This CDR3 contains 15 residues.

This chain links TRBV7-9 with TRBJ2-1, with 8 bases aligning to TRBD2. J was trimmed by 3 bases and V by 5 bases; bases with no gene match: 6. The CDR3 spans 15 residues. The germline CDR1 and CDR2 sequences are SEHNR and FQNEAQ (reference sequence). The CDR3 DNA follows: TGTGCCAGCAGCCCCGGGGGGGCGGACTACAATGAGCAGTTCTTC. Its translation is CASSPGGADYNEQFF.

The chain couples TRBV12-3 or TRBV12-4 to TRBJ2-7; 8 positions match TRBD1. The V and J ends lost 2 bases and 3 bases, in that order; junction bases with no gene match: 0. The length of the CDR3 is 13 residues. CDR3 loop: CASSLTGGYEQYF. The CDR3, as DNA: TGTGCCAGCAGTTTAACAGGGGGCTACGAGCAGTACTTC.

The chain uses TRBV18 and TRBJ2-7, with no clear D. The V gene's germline CDR1 is KGHSH and CDR2 LQKENI. The CDR3 runs 12 residues. V lost 2 bases and J lost 3, with 5 bases in between. The CDR3 region is CASSPRLYEQYF. DNA of the CDR3: TGTGCCAGCTCACCAAGACTCTACGAGCAGTACTTC.

This clonotype was counted once. One end of the junction varies from germline; a read error may be responsible. The V and J genes are TRBV7-9 and TRBJ2-2; tentative D call: TRBD2 (5 bases). Germline loops: CDR1 SEHNR, CDR2 FQNEAQ (reference sequence). The CDR3 sequence is 16 residues long. DNA for the CDR3: TGTGCCAGCAGCCTAGCTCCAATACTGAACACCGGGGAGCTGTTTTTT. It is translated as CASSLAPILNTGELFF. Drawing the rest from reference TRBV7-9 and TRBJ2-2, the complete variable domain is DTGVSQNPRHKITKRGQNVTFRCDPISEHNRLYWYRQTLGQGPEFLTYFQNEAQLEKSRLLSDRFSAERPKGSFSTLEIQRTEQGDSAMYLCASSLAPILNTGELFFGEGSRLTVL.

This clonotype was seen more than once but under ten times. The chain has TRBV15 and TRBJ1-1; no firm D call. Per germline, CDR1 LNHNV and CDR2 YYDKDF (reference sequence). This CDR3 is built from 14 residues. Trimming took 0 bases from V and 5 from J, leaving 10 bases between them. CDR3 DNA sequence: TGTGCCACCAGCAGAGATGTCGGCAGGACTGAAGCTTTCTTT. Protein product: CATSRDVGRTEAFF.

This clonotype has just a few counts. This sequence joins TRBV7-2 and TRBJ1-2, with D possibly being TRBD1 (5 bases). The CDR3 runs 15 residues. CDR1 is SGHTA and CDR2 is FQGNSA in the germline V gene. Trimming stripped 5 bases from V and 4 bases from J, with 17 bases between. In DNA, the CDR3 is TGTGCCAGCAGCATACTCCCCCGGGACGTCTATGGCTACACCTTC. Protein sequence: CASSILPRDVYGYTF.

This sequence joins TRBV6-1 and TRBJ2-3, with TRBD1 identical over 11 bases. Trimming took 6 bases from V and 6 from J; bases not matched to a gene: 8. The V gene's germline CDR1 is MNHNS and CDR2 SASEGT. This CDR3 comprises 15 residues. The CDR3 DNA reads TGTGCCAGCAGAAGGGACAGGGGGAATCTTGATACGCAGTATTTT. This sequence encodes CASRRDRGNLDTQYF.

Only a few counts were recorded for this clonotype. The V and J genes are TRBV28 and TRBJ2-3, with D hard to call. The CDR3 is 14 amino acids. Trimming pared 2 bases from V and 3 bases from J, leaving 9 bases between. Looked up from germline, CDR1 is MDHEN and CDR2 is SYDVKM. The CDR3 loop is CASSLIAMTDTQYF. The CDR3 DNA sequence: TGTGCCAGCAGTTTAATTGCTATGACAGATACGCAGTATTTT.